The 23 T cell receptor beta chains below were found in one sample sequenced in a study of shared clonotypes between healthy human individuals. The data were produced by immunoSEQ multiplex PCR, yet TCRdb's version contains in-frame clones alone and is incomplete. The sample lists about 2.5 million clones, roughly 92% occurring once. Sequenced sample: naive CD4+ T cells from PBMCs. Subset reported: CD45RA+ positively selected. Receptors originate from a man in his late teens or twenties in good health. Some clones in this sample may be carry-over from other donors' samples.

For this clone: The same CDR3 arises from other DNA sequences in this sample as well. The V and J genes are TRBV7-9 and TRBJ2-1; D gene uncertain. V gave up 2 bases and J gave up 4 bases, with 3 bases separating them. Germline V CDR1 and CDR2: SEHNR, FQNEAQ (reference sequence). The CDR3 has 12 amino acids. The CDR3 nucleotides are TGTGCCAGCAGCTTACCGTACAATGAGCAGTTCTTC. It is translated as CASSLPYNEQFF. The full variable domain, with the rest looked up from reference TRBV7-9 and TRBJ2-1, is DTGVSQNPRHKITKRGQNVTFRCDPISEHNRLYWYRQTLGQGPEFLTYFQNEAQLEKSRLLSDRFSAERPKGSFSTLEIQRTEQGDSAMYLCASSLPYNEQFFGPGTRLTVL.

For the CDR3, the DNA is TGTGCCAGCAGTCCACCCCCGGGACATGGCGAGCAGTACTTC. Translated: CASSPPPGHGEQYF. This chain joins TRBV28 and TRBJ2-7, with D tentatively TRBD1 (6 bases). The CDR3 loop spans 14 amino acids. Germline loops: CDR1 MDHEN, CDR2 SYDVKM. Trimming took 5 bases from V and 6 from J, leaving 17 bases between them.

The CDR3 DNA reads as TGCACCAGCAGCCCTCCGACCCAGTTCTTC. This sequence encodes CTSSPPTQFF. V is TRBV1 and J is TRBJ2-1. TRBV1 is a known pseudogene. The CDR3 totals 10 residues.

The CDR3 region is CASSQGPNYGYTF. CDR3 DNA: TGTGCCAGCAGCCAGGGTCCTAACTATGGCTACACCTTC. The gene calls are TRBV6-5 and TRBJ1-2; a weak D match, TRBD1 (5 bases). CDR3 size: 13 residues. V was pared by 6 bases and J by 0 bases, with 8 bases between. Germline lookup yields CDR1 MNHEY and CDR2 SVGAGI.

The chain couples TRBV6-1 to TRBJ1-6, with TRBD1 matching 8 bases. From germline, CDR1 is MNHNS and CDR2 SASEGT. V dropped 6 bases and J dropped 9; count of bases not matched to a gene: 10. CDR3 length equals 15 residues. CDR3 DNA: TGTGCCAGCAGGATGCAGGGCAGGGGGCTTTCACCCCTCCACTTT. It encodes CASRMQGRGLSPLHF.

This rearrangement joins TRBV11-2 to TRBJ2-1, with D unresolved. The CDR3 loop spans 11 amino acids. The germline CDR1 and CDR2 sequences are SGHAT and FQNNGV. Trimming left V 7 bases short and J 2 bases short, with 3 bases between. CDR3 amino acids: CASTTYNEQFF. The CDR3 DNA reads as TGTGCCAGCACGACCTACAATGAGCAGTTCTTC. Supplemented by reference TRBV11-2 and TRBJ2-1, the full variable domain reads EAGVAQSPRYKIIEKRQSVAFWCNPISGHATLYWYQQILGQGPKLLIQFQNNGVVDDSQLPKDRFSAERLKGVDSTLKIQPAKLEDSAVYLCASTTYNEQFFGPGTRLTVL.

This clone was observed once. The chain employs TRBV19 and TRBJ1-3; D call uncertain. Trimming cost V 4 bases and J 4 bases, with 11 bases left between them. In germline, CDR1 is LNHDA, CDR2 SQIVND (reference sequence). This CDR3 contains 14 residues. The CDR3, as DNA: TGTGCCAGTAGTAAGCCGGGAGCCGGAAACACCATATATTTT. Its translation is CASSKPGAGNTIYF.

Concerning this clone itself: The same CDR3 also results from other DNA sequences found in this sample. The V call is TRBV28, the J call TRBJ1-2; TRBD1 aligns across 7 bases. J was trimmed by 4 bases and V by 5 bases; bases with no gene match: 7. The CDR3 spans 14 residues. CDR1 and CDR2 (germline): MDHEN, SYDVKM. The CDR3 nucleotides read TGTGCCAGCAGTACGACAGGGACAGCCTATGGCTACACCTTC. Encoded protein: CASSTTGTAYGYTF.

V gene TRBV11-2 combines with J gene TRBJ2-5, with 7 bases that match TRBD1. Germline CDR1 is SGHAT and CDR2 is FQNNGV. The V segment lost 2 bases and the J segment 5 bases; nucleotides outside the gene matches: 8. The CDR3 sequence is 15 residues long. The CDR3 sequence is CASSLYRGPGETQYF. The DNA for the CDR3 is TGTGCCAGCAGCTTATACAGGGGTCCGGGGGAGACCCAGTACTTC.

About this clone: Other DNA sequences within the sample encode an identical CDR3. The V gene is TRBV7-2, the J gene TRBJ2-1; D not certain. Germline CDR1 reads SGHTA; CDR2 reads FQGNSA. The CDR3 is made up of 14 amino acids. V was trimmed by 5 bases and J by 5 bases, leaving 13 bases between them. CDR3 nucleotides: TGTGCCAGCAGCCTCATCCTTGCGGACAATGAGCAGTTCTTC. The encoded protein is CASSLILADNEQFF.

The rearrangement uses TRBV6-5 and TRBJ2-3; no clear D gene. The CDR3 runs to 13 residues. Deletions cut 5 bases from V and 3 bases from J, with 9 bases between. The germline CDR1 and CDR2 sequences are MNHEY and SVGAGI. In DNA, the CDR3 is TGTGCCAGCAGTCACCTAGATACAGATACGCAGTATTTT. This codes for CASSHLDTDTQYF.

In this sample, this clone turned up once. CDR3 sequence reads: CASSRTELNTEAFF. The DNA for the CDR3 is TGTGCCAGCAGCCGCACAGAATTGAACACTGAAGCTTTCTTT. This chain connects TRBV7-9 to TRBJ1-1, with unresolved D. Trimming stripped 5 bases from V and 0 bases from J, with 10 bases between. CDR3 length: 14 amino acids. CDR1 and CDR2 (germline): SEHNR, FQNEAQ (reference sequence).

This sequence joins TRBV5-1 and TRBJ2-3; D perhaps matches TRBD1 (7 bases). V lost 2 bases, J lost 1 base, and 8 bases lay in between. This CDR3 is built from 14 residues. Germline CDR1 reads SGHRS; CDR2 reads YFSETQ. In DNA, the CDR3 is TGCGCCAGCAGCTTCAGGGGGGGCACAGATACGCAGTATTTT. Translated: CASSFRGGTDTQYF.

DNA of the CDR3: TGTGCCAGCTCACAGGGAGGGACAGGGCTTCAGCCCCAGCATTTT. Encoded protein: CASSQGGTGLQPQHF. This rearrangement joins TRBV18 to TRBJ1-5; the match to TRBD1 covers 9 bases. V trimming: 4 bases; J trimming: 6 bases; junction bases outside the gene matches: 7. This CDR3 region has 15 residues. Germline lookup yields CDR1 KGHSH and CDR2 LQKENI.

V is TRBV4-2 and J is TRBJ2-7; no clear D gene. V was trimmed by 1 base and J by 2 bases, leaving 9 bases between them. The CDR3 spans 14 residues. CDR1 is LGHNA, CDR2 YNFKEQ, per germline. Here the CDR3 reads CASSQVVQAYEQYF. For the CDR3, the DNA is TGTGCCAGCAGCCAAGTTGTCCAGGCCTACGAGCAGTACTTC.

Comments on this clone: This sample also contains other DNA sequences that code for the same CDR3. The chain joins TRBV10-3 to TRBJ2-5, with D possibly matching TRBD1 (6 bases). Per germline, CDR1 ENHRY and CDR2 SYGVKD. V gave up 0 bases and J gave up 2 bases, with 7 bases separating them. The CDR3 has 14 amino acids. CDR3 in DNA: TGTGCCATCAGTGAGTCAACAGGGCAAGAGACCCAGTACTTC. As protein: CAISESTGQETQYF.

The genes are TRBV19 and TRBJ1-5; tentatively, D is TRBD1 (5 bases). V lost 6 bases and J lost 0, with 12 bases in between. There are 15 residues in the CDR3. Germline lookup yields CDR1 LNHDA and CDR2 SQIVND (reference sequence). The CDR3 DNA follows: TGTGCCAGTAGCTTTCAAGGGGATAGCAATCAGCCCCAGCATTTT. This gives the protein CASSFQGDSNQPQHF.

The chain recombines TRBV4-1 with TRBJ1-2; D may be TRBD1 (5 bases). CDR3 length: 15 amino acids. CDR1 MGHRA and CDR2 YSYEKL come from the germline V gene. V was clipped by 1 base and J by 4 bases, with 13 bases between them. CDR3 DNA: TGCGCCAGCAGCCAAGCAGGGTATGGGGCCTATGGCTACACCTTC. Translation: CASSQAGYGAYGYTF.

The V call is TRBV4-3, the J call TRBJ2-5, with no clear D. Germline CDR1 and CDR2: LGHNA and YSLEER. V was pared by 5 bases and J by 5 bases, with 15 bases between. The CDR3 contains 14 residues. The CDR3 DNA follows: TGCGCCAGCAGCGTTCGACACGTAGGGGAGACCCAGTACTTC. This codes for CASSVRHVGETQYF.

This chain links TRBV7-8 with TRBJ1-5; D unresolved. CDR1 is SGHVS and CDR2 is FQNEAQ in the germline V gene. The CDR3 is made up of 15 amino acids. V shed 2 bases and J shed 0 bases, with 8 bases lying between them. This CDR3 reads CASSLRQHSNQPQHF. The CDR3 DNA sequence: TGTGCCAGCAGCTTAAGGCAGCATAGCAATCAGCCCCAGCATTTT. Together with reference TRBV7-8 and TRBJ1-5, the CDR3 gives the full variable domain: GAGVSQSPRYKVAKRGQDVALRCDPISGHVSLFWYQQALGQGPEFLTYFQNEAQLDKSGLPSDRFFAERPEGSVSTLKIQRTQQEDSAVYLCASSLRQHSNQPQHFGDGTRLSIL.

The chain's CDR3 is CASSNWTVATNEKLFF. The CDR3 DNA reads as TGTGCCAGCAGCAACTGGACAGTCGCAACTAATGAAAAACTGTTTTTT. The J gene is TRBJ1-4, the V gene TRBV6-4, with a weak D call TRBD1 (6 bases). V lost 6 bases and J 0 bases, leaving 14 bases between the germline ends. CDR3 size: 16 residues. Germline-derived CDR1 and CDR2 are MRHNA and SNTAGT.

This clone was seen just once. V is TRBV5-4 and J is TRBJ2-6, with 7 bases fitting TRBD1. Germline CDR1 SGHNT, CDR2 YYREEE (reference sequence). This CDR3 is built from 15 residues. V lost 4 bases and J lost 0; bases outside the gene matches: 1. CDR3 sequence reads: CASSTGVSGANVLTF. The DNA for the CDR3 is TGTGCCAGCAGCACAGGGGTCTCTGGGGCCAACGTCCTGACTTTC.

CDR3 nucleotides: TGCGCCAGCAGCCAGACAGGGGGTCAGCCCCAGCATTTT. It codes for CASSQTGGQPQHF. The V call is TRBV4-3, the J call TRBJ1-5; the match to TRBD1 covers 9 bases. The CDR3 sequence is 13 residues long. Germline values: CDR1 LGHNA, CDR2 YSLEER. V gave up 3 bases and J gave up 6 bases; unmatched junction bases: 0.